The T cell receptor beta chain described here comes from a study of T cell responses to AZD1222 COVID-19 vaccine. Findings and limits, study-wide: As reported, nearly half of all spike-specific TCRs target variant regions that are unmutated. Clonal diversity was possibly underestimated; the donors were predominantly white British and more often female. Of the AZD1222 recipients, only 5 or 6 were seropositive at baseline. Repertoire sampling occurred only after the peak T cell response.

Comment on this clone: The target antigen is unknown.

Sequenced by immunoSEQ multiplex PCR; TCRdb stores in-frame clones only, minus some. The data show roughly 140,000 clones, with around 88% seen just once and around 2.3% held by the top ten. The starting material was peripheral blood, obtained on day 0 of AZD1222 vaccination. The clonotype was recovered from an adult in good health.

CDR3 in DNA: TGTGCCAGTGGACAGGGGGCCTGGGAGCTGTTTTTT. Its translation is CASGQGAWELFF. The gene calls are TRBV19 and TRBJ2-2; 11 nucleotides align to TRBD1. The germline gives CDR1 LNHDA, CDR2 SQIVND (reference sequence). The CDR3 length is 12 residues. Losses at the gene ends were 8 bases for V and 9 bases for J; bases not matched to a gene: 2.